This record covers a single TCR beta chain. These data come from a study of T cells in Graves' hyperthyroidism and ophthalmopathy. Lactation, pregnancy, other autoimmune disease or uncontrolled infection excluded patients. Each diagnosis drew on symptoms, thyroxine, TRAb, thyroid ultrasound and orbital computed tomography findings. PBMCs were derived from about 10 ml fresh peripheral blood. TCR beta CDR3 region amplification was performed from RNA transcripts. Using the HTBI primer set, a first-round RT-PCR was run on the TCR CDR3. TCRdb fed the multiplex PCR reads into MiXCR, producing one record per CDR3 protein. The sample holds about 460,000 distinct CDR3 sequences, approximately 22% seen once. The V gene end was trimmed by 4 bases and the J gene end by 4 bases; junction bases not matched to a gene: 7. Germline CDR1 SGHRS, CDR2 YFSETQ. There are 14 residues in the CDR3.

The receptor was derived from a woman between 65 and 79 years old with Graves' ophthalmopathy. The sequenced sample consisted of blood. This chain connects TRBV5-1 to TRBJ2-5; 7 positions agree with TRBD1. The CDR3 coding sequence is TGCGCCAGCAGCCCTGGGACAGTGATAGAGACCCAGTACTTC. Translating gives CASSPGTVIETQYF.